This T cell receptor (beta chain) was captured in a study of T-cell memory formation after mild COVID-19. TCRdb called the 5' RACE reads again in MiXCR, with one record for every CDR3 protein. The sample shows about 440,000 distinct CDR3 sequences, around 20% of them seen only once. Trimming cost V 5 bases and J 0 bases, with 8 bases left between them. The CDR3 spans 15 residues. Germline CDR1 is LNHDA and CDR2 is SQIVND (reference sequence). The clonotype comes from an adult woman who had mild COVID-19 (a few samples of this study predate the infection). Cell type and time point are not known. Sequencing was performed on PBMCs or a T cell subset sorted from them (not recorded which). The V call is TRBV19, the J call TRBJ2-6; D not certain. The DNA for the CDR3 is TGTGCCAGTAGTGACACCCACTCTGGGGCCAACGTCCTGACTTTC. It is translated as CASSDTHSGANVLTF.